These 24 T cell receptor beta chains came from one sample sequenced in a study of blood T cell repertoires in COVID-19. Here immunoSEQ multiplex PCR was the method, and the copy in TCRdb shows in-frame clones only, minus some. Here the sample spans approximately 36,000 clones, roughly 90% being singletons. Sequenced: peripheral blood. The origin of the receptors is a human donor in a cohort sampled during active COVID-19.

The chain links TRBV4-2 to TRBJ2-5, with 11 bases matching TRBD1. This CDR3 region has 18 residues. Per the germline V gene, CDR1 is LGHNA and CDR2 is YNFKEQ. J was trimmed by 7 bases and V by 3 bases; bases with no gene match: 16. The DNA of the CDR3 is TGTGCCAGCAGCCAGGGGGAGGCCGGGACAGGGGGTTTGAGGACCCAGTACTTC. Amino acid sequence: CASSQGEAGTGGLRTQYF.

V and J are TRBV2 and TRBJ2-7; D remains ambiguous. The CDR3 length is 12 residues. CDR1 and CDR2 (germline): SNHLY, FYNNEI. The germline V and J ends were trimmed by 8 bases and 3 bases, with 11 bases remaining between them. DNA of the CDR3: TGTGCCAGCTCCTCTTCCTTCTACGAGCAGTACTTC. Translation gives CASSSSFYEQYF.

In this sample, this clone turned up once. The chain links TRBV5-3 to TRBJ1-3; weak D call: TRBD1 (5 bases). TRBV5-3 is classed as an ORF, of uncertain function. This CDR3 comprises 14 residues. The V gene lost 6 bases and the J gene lost 2 bases, with 12 bases spanning the gap. The CDR3 bases are TGTGCCAGAATCAGGGCGTTGGCTGGAAACACCATATATTTT. It codes for CARIRALAGNTIYF.

The CDR3 sequence is CASSFSPQETQYF. In nucleotides, the CDR3 is TGCGCCAGCAGCTTTAGTCCCCAAGAGACCCAGTACTTC. V is TRBV5-1 and J is TRBJ2-5; D is unresolved. V was cut by 2 bases and J by 1 base, with 6 bases left in between. CDR3 length equals 13 residues. CDR1 is SGHRS and CDR2 is YFSETQ in the germline V gene. Filled out from reference TRBV5-1 and TRBJ2-5, the complete variable domain reads KAGVTQTPRYLIKTRGQQVTLSCSPISGHRSVSWYQQTPGQGLQFLFEYFSETQRNKGNFPGRFSGRQFSNSRSEMNVSTLELGDSALYLCASSFSPQETQYFGPGTRLLVL.

The CDR3 loop is CSVEQGNTGELFF. CDR3 DNA sequence: TGCAGCGTTGAACAGGGGAACACCGGGGAGCTGTTTTTT. The genes are TRBV29-1 and TRBJ2-2; weak D call: TRBD1 (5 bases). Germline V lookup: CDR1 SQVTM, CDR2 ANQGSEA. CDR3 length: 13 residues. V was shortened by 2 bases and J by 1 base, with 5 bases between the two germline ends.

In its sample, this clone was seen a few times. This chain uses TRBV2 with TRBJ2-2; maybe TRBD1 (5 bases). The CDR3 runs 15 residues. The V end was cut by 7 bases, the J end by 3 bases, with 15 bases between. In germline, CDR1 is SNHLY, CDR2 FYNNEI. In DNA form, the CDR3 reads TGTGCCAGCATACTGGGCAGGGCTTACACCGGGGAGCTGTTTTTT. Translating it yields CASILGRAYTGELFF.

This clone came up once. J is TRBJ2-1 and V is TRBV27, with 11 nucleotides matching TRBD2. In germline, CDR1 is MNHEY, CDR2 SMNVEV (reference sequence). The CDR3 consists of 18 residues. J lost 2 bases, V lost 3 bases, and 9 bases had no gene match. The CDR3 loop is CASSFRLKTSGAYNEQFF. CDR3 nucleotides: TGTGCCAGCAGTTTCCGACTGAAGACTAGCGGGGCCTACAATGAGCAGTTCTTC.

This chain uses TRBV2 with TRBJ2-3; TRBD1 matches at 7 bases. The CDR3 sequence is 13 residues long. V shed 7 bases, J shed 10 bases, and the junction held 11 bases outside the gene matches. Germline lookup yields CDR1 SNHLY and CDR2 FYNNEI. Here the CDR3 reads CASTPMGDRAQYF. CDR3 nucleotides: TGTGCCAGCACCCCCATGGGGGACAGAGCGCAGTATTTT.

In its sample, this clone was seen a few times. The chain has TRBV7-2 and TRBJ1-3; no reliable D call. V shed 5 bases and J shed 2 bases, with 13 bases lying between them. The germline V gene has CDR1 SGHTA and CDR2 FQGNSA. The CDR3 length is 15 residues. The CDR3 sequence: CASSVGGSAGNTIYF. The CDR3 DNA reads TGTGCCAGCAGCGTAGGAGGGTCGGCTGGAAACACCATATATTTT.

The rearrangement joins TRBV7-2 to TRBJ2-1; TRBD2 matches at 13 bases. Looked up from germline, CDR1 is SGHTA and CDR2 is FQGNSA. With V trimmed by 4 bases and J by 8 bases, 11 bases remained unmatched. The CDR3 runs 17 residues. This CDR3 is CASSSAPLAGGFDEQFF. The CDR3 DNA is TGTGCCAGCAGCTCCGCGCCACTAGCGGGGGGGTTTGATGAGCAGTTCTTC.

This sequence joins TRBV9 and TRBJ2-5, with TRBD1 matching 9 bases. Per the germline V gene, CDR1 is SGDLS and CDR2 is YYNGEE. J was trimmed by 2 bases and V by 3 bases; bases with no gene match: 8. This CDR3 comprises 16 residues. The chain's CDR3 is CASSASFGTGQETQYF. The DNA of the CDR3 is TGTGCCAGCAGCGCCAGTTTCGGGACAGGGCAAGAGACCCAGTACTTC.

This rearrangement joins TRBV6-2 or TRBV6-3 to TRBJ1-1; 10 bases align to TRBD1. This CDR3 region has 12 residues. From germline, CDR1 is MNHEY and CDR2 SVGEGT. V lost 2 bases and J lost 10; bases outside the gene matches: 1. In nucleotides, the CDR3 is TGTGCCAGCAGTTACCGGGACAGGGGAGCTTTCTTT. Translation: CASSYRDRGAFF.

V is TRBV11-3 and J is TRBJ2-2; tentatively, D is TRBD1 (6 bases). The CDR3 is 16 amino acids. Trimming cost V 5 bases and J 5 bases, with 18 bases left between them. The germline V gene has CDR1 SGHNT and CDR2 YENEEA. The CDR3 sequence: CASSPASLTGTGELFF. The DNA for the CDR3 is TGTGCCAGCAGCCCCGCATCACTTACAGGGACCGGGGAGCTGTTTTTT.

The chain recombines TRBV18 with TRBJ2-1; 9 bases are shared with TRBD2. The CDR3 length is 15 residues. Germline values: CDR1 KGHSH, CDR2 LQKENI. After removal of 1 base from V and 7 bases from J, the junction contained 5 bases not matched to a gene. The chain's CDR3 is CASSPRASGENEQFF. The DNA for the CDR3 is TGTGCCAGCTCACCACGGGCTAGCGGGGAAAATGAGCAGTTCTTC.

The genes are TRBV2 and TRBJ2-1; 13 bases agree with TRBD2. V shed 7 bases and J 7 bases; nucleotides not matched to a gene: 7. This CDR3 is 15 amino acids long. The germline V gene encodes CDR1 SNHLY and CDR2 FYNNEI. CDR3 sequence: CASNVLAGGRNEQFF. The CDR3, as DNA: TGTGCCAGCAACGTACTAGCGGGGGGGCGGAATGAGCAGTTCTTC.

The chain combines TRBV13 with TRBJ2-7; 7 bases fit TRBD2. V shed 10 bases, J shed 1 base, and the junction held 10 bases outside the gene matches. CDR3 length: 14 amino acids. Germline V gene lookup returns CDR1 PRHDT and CDR2 FYEKMQ (reference sequence). Here the CDR3 DNA reads TGTGCCATAGGACCTAAGCGGGGATCCTACGAGCAGTACTTC. This gives the protein CAIGPKRGSYEQYF.

The chain combines TRBV6-1 with TRBJ2-7; perhaps TRBD2 as D (7 bases). Germline V gene sequence: CDR1 MNHNS, CDR2 SASEGT. This CDR3 is built from 16 residues. V lost 5 bases, J lost 2 bases, and 19 bases lay in between. This chain's CDR3 is CASSKGGGGLAYEQYF. The CDR3, as DNA: TGTGCCAGCAGTAAAGGAGGGGGGGGCCTCGCCTACGAGCAGTACTTC.

The table lists this clone with a few counts. CDR3 coding DNA: TGTGCCAGCAGTGAGAAAGAACAGTTCCACACCGGGGAGCTGTTTTTT. This encodes CASSEKEQFHTGELFF. The genes are TRBV6-1 and TRBJ2-2; no clear D gene. Germline assignment: CDR1 MNHNS and CDR2 SASEGT. The CDR3 extends over 16 amino acids. V lost 3 bases and J lost 3, with 14 bases in between.

The chain links TRBV19 to TRBJ2-3; 11 bases fit TRBD1. The CDR3 runs to 15 residues. Germline lookup yields CDR1 LNHDA and CDR2 SQIVND (reference sequence). J was trimmed by 3 bases and V by 3 bases; bases with no gene match: 2. The CDR3 spells CASSMGTGGTDTQYF. In DNA, the CDR3 is TGTGCCAGTAGTATGGGGACAGGGGGGACAGATACGCAGTATTTT.

In its sample, this clone was seen a few times. CDR3 DNA: TGTGCCAGCAGCGCCGGGGACAGGGCTAATCAGCCCCAGCATTTT. It is translated as CASSAGDRANQPQHF. The chain recombines TRBV7-9 with TRBJ1-5; 9 bases are shared with TRBD1. The CDR3 is made up of 15 amino acids. J lost 4 bases, V lost 5 bases, and 6 bases had no gene match. CDR1 SEHNR and CDR2 FQNEAQ come from the germline V gene (reference sequence). Full variable domain (missing parts from reference TRBV7-9 and TRBJ1-5): DTGVSQNPRHKITKRGQNVTFRCDPISEHNRLYWYRQTLGQGPEFLTYFQNEAQLEKSRLLSDRFSAERPKGSFSTLEIQRTEQGDSAMYLCASSAGDRANQPQHFGDGTRLSIL.

V and J are TRBV6-5 and TRBJ1-6; tentative D call: TRBD1 (5 bases). Trimming shortened V by 7 bases and J by 7 bases, and 17 bases separated the two germline ends. The CDR3 is 15 amino acids. Germline-derived CDR1 and CDR2 are MNHEY and SVGAGI. DNA for the CDR3: TGTGCCAGCACCTCCCTGTGGGGACTCAATTCACCCCTCCACTTT. Translated: CASTSLWGLNSPLHF.

The chain couples TRBV6-5 to TRBJ2-1; TRBD1 is a possible D gene (5 bases). The V gene's germline CDR1 is MNHEY and CDR2 SVGAGI. Trimming pared 6 bases from V and 0 bases from J, leaving 12 bases between. The CDR3 totals 15 residues. The CDR3, as DNA: TGTGCCAGCAGGGTGGGGCTAGACTCCTACAATGAGCAGTTCTTC. This gives the protein CASRVGLDSYNEQFF.

The J gene is TRBJ2-1, the V gene TRBV10-2; TRBD1 agrees at 8 bases. CDR1 is WSHSY, CDR2 SAAADI, per germline. Trimming removed 6 bases from V and 6 bases from J; junction bases left unmatched: 7. CDR3 length: 14 amino acids. CDR3 region: CASRTGGLGNEQFF. CDR3 in DNA: TGCGCCAGCAGAACAGGGGGGTTGGGCAATGAGCAGTTCTTC.

This chain uses TRBV5-4 with TRBJ2-1, with 10 bases identical to TRBD2. The CDR3 has 15 residues. J lost 9 bases, V lost 0 bases, and 6 bases had no gene match. The germline gives CDR1 SGHNT, CDR2 YYREEE (reference sequence). In nucleotides, the CDR3 is TGTGCCAGCAGCTTGGTTGCTAGCGGGGGTCCTGAGCAGTTCTTC. It encodes CASSLVASGGPEQFF. Drawing the rest from reference TRBV5-4 and TRBJ2-1, the complete variable domain is ETGVTQSPTHLIKTRGQQVTLRCSSQSGHNTVSWYQQALGQGPQFIFQYYREEENGRGNFPPRFSGLQFPNYSSELNVNALELDDSALYLCASSLVASGGPEQFFGPGTRLTVL.